This TCR beta chain originates from a study of blood T cell repertoires in COVID-19. Looking at the study overall: COVID-19 samples, acute and convalescent, were from the United States, Italy and Spain.

Clones were read by immunoSEQ multiplex PCR, and TCRdb kept only the in-frame ones, dropping some. Of fewer than 120,000 clones in the sample, 70% to 90% were seen once. Germline V gives CDR1 LGHDT, CDR2 YNNKEL (reference sequence). The CDR3 sequence is 16 residues long. V was clipped by 4 bases and J by 3 bases, with 13 bases between them. The chain employs TRBV3-1 (or the pseudogene TRBV3-2) and TRBJ2-6; no firm D call. This sequence was found in a woman between 50 and 59 years old with acute or convalescent COVID-19. Material for sequencing was peripheral blood. The CDR3 protein is CASSPVQAGGANVLTF. For the CDR3, the DNA is TGTGCCAGCAGCCCAGTCCAAGCAGGTGGGGCCAACGTCCTGACTTTC.